This TCR beta chain was recovered during a study of technical replicates of blood from a few donors. Clones were read by immunoSEQ multiplex PCR, and TCRdb kept only the in-frame ones, dropping some. The repertoire includes 74,000 or so clones, 96% of them detected once, and more than 0.15% sits in the top ten. This CDR3 comprises 15 residues. Germline lookup yields CDR1 MNHNS and CDR2 SASEGT. V was pared by 0 bases and J by 0 bases, with 9 bases between. The chain couples TRBV6-1 to TRBJ2-7, with D tentatively TRBD1 (5 bases). The receptor was derived from a human donor in good health. The specimen sequenced was T cells isolated from PBMCs. The CDR3 reads CASSEARARSYEQYF. CDR3 DNA: TGTGCCAGCAGTGAAGCCAGGGCGCGCTCCTACGAGCAGTACTTC.